These 5 T cell receptor beta chains came from one sample sequenced in a study of vaccination and CD4 T cells after COVID-19. What these receptors recognize is not known. Treatment reported: 10-day PBMC culture with coronavirus spike peptide pools or control peptides (ViraFEST assay). Sequence data for DNA of cultured CD4+ T cells were generated by the Oncomine TCR Beta short-read assay. MiXCR was run by TCRdb on the PCR reads, yielding one entry per CDR3 protein. The sample has some 10,000 distinct CDR3 sequences; 25% to 40% are singletons. The specimen was CD4+ T cells from blood, cultured in vitro. These receptors all come from a human donor who had recovered from COVID-19.

This clonotype was seen only a few times. The chain employs TRBV7-3 and TRBJ1-2; D is ambiguous. Trimming took off 4 bases at V and 4 bases at J, with 16 bases between the two ends. The CDR3 covers 15 residues. Germline V gene sequence: CDR1 SGHTA, CDR2 FQGTGA. In DNA, the CDR3 is TGTGCCAGCAGCTCGCCAGACAAGGGAGGCTATGGCTACACCTTC. As protein: CASSSPDKGGYGYTF.

In this sample, this clonotype turned up a few times. The chain links TRBV5-4 to TRBJ2-7; possibly TRBD1 for D (5 bases). From germline, CDR1 is SGHNT and CDR2 YYREEE (reference sequence). This CDR3 is 13 amino acids long. V was trimmed by 5 bases and J by 7 bases, leaving 16 bases between them. The CDR3 protein is CASSTQGFGEQYF. The CDR3 bases are TGTGCCAGCAGTACGCAGGGATTTGGAGAGCAGTACTTC.

The chain couples TRBV5-4 to TRBJ2-1; 16 positions match TRBD2. The V gene end was trimmed by 4 bases and the J gene end by 9 bases; junction bases not matched to a gene: 7. CDR1 and CDR2 (germline): SGHNT, YYREEE (reference sequence). There are 16 residues in the CDR3. CDR3: CASSAGLAGGRGEQFF. In DNA, the CDR3 is TGTGCCAGCAGCGCGGGACTAGCGGGGGGGCGGGGTGAGCAGTTCTTC.

Points on this clonotype: The junction departs from the called germline gene at one end, perhaps through a read error. The chain recombines TRBV19 with TRBJ1-2, with TRBD1 identical over 8 bases. The CDR3 contains 12 residues. The germline V gene has CDR1 LNHDA and CDR2 SQIVND (reference sequence). The CDR3 nucleotides are TGTGCCAGTAGTGACAGGGGCAATGGCAACACCTTC. It specifies CASSDRGNGNTF.

In this sample, this clonotype is medium-sized (0.01 to 0.1%). V is TRBV11-2 and J is TRBJ1-2, with a possible D match to TRBD1 (6 bases). V lost 3 bases and J 7 bases, leaving 12 bases between the germline ends. Germline lookup yields CDR1 SGHAT and CDR2 FQNNGV. The CDR3 has 13 amino acids. CDR3: CASSFPEGGGYTF. DNA of the CDR3: TGTGCCAGCAGCTTCCCCGAGGGGGGTGGCTACACCTTC.